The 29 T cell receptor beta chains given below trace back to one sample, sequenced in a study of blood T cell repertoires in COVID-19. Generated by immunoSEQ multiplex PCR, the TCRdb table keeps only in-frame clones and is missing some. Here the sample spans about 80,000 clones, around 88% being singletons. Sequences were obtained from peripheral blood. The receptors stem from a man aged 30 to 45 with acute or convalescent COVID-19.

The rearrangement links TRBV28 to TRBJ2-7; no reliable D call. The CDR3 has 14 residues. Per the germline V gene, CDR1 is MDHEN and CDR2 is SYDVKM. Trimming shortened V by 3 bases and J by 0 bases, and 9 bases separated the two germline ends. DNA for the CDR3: TGTGCCAGCAGTTTTACGAGAGGCTCCTACGAGCAGTACTTC. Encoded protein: CASSFTRGSYEQYF.

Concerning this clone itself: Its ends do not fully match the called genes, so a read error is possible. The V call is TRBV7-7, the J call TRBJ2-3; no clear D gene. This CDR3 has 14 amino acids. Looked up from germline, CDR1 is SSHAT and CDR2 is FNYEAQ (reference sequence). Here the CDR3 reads CASSLSGGTDTQYF. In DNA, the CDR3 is TGTGCTAGCAGCTTATCTGGCGGAACAGATACGCAGTATTTT.

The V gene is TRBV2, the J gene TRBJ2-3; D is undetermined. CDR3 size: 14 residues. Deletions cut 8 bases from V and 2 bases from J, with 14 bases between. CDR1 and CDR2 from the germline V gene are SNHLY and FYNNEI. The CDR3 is CASDSLSTTDTQYF. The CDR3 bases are TGTGCCAGCGACTCCTTATCCACCACAGATACGCAGTATTTT.

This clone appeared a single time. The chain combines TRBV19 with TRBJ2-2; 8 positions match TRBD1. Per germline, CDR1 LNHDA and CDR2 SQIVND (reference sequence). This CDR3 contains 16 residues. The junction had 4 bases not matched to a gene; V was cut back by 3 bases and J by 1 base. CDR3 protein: CASSIRGTGNTGELFF. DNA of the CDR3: TGTGCCAGTAGTATTAGGGGGACAGGGAACACCGGGGAGCTGTTTTTT.

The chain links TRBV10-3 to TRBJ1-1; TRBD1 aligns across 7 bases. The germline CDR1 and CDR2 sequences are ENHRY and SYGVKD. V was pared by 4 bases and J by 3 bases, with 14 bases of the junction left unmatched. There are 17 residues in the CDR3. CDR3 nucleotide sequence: TGTGCCATCAGTGGTGACCTGTCCTTGGGACAGTACACTGAAGCTTTCTTT. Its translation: CAISGDLSLGQYTEAFF.

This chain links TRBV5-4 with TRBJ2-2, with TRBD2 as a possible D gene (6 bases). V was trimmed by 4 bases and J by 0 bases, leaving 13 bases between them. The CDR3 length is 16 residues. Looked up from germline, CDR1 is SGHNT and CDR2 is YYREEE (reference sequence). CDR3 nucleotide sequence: TGTGCCAGCAGCCCCCCCTCGGGGGCGAACACCGGGGAGCTGTTTTTT. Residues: CASSPPSGANTGELFF.

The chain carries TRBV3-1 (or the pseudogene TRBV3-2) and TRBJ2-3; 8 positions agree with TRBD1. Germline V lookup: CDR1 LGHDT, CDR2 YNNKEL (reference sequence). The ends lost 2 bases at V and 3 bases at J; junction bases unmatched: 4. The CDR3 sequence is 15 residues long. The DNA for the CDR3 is TGTGCCAGCAGCCAAAGGACAGGGAATACAGATACGCAGTATTTT. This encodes CASSQRTGNTDTQYF.

The CDR3 spells CASSDRYGANVLTF. The CDR3 region has the DNA TGTGCCAGTAGTGACAGATACGGGGCCAACGTCCTGACTTTC. The genes are TRBV19 and TRBJ2-6; D possibly corresponds to TRBD1 (5 bases). Trimming stripped 5 bases from V and 4 bases from J, with 9 bases between. CDR3 length: 14 amino acids. CDR1 and CDR2 (germline): LNHDA, SQIVND (reference sequence).

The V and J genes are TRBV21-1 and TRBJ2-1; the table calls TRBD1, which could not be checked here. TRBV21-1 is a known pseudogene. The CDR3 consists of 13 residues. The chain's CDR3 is CASSLQGAGEQFF. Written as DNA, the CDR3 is TGTGCCAGCAGCCTTCAGGGGGCCGGTGAGCAGTTCTTC.

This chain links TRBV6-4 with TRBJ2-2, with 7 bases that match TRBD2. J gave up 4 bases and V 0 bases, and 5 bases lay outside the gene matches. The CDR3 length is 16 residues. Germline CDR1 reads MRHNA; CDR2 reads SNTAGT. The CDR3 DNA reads TGTGCCAGCAGTGACTCGGGCGGGAGCGGCACCGGGGAGCTGTTTTTT. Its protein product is CASSDSGGSGTGELFF.

CDR3 bases: TGTGCCAGCGGCGGAGGGGCCAATGAGCAGTTCTTC. It yields the protein CASGGGANEQFF. This sequence joins TRBV28 and TRBJ2-1; a weak D match, TRBD2 (6 bases). V was cut by 8 bases and J by 6 bases, with 11 bases left in between. This CDR3 contains 12 residues. Germline V gene lookup returns CDR1 MDHEN and CDR2 SYDVKM. Looking up the rest from reference TRBV28 and TRBJ2-1 gives the full variable domain: DVKVTQSSRYLVKRTGEKVFLECVQDMDHENMFWYRQDPGLGLRLIYFSYDVKMKEKGDIPEGYSVSREKKERFSLILESASTNQTSMYLCASGGGANEQFFGPGTRLTVL.

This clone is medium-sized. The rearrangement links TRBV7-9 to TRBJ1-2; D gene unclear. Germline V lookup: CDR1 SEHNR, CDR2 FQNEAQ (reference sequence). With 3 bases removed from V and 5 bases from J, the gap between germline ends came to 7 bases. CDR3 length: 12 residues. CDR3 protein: CASSFGAYGYTF. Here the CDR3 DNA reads TGTGCCAGCAGCTTCGGTGCGTATGGCTACACCTTC.

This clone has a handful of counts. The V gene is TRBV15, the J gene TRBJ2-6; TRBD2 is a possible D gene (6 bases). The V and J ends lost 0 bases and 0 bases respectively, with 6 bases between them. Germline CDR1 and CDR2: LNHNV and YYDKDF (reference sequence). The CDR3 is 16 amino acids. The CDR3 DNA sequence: TGTGCCACCAGCAGAGAAGCGGGCTCTGGGGCCAACGTCCTGACTTTC. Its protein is CATSREAGSGANVLTF.

The CDR3 sequence is CATSDGRRGNTEAFF. CDR3 DNA: TGTGCCACCAGTGATGGGAGGAGGGGGAACACTGAAGCTTTCTTT. J is TRBJ1-1 and V is TRBV24-1; tentative D call: TRBD1 (5 bases). Germline V lookup: CDR1 KGHDR, CDR2 SFDVKD. This CDR3 comprises 15 residues. Trimming took off 3 bases at V and 1 base at J, with 11 bases between the two ends.

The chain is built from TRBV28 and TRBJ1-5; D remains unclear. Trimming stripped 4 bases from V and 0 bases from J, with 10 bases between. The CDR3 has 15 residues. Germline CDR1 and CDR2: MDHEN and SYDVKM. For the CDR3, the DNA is TGTGCCAGCAGTTCCCTCTCGTATAGCAATCAGCCCCAGCATTTT. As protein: CASSSLSYSNQPQHF.

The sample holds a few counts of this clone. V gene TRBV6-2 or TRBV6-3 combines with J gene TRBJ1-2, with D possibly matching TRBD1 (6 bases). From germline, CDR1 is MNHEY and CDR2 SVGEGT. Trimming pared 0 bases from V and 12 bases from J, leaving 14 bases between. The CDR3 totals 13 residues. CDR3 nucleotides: TGTGCCAGCAGTTACTCGAACAGGGCTGGTGACACCTTC. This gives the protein CASSYSNRAGDTF.

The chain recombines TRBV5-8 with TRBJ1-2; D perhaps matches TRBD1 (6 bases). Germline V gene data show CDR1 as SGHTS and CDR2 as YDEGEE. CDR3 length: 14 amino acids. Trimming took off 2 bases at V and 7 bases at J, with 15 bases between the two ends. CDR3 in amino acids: CASSFPGVWGGYTF. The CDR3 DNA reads TGTGCCAGCAGCTTCCCAGGGGTCTGGGGTGGCTACACCTTC.

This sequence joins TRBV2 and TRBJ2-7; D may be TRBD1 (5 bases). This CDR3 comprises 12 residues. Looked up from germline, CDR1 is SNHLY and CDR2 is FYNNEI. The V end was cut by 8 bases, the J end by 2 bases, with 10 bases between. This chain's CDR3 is CASGTGTYEQYF. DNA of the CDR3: TGTGCCAGCGGCACAGGAACCTACGAGCAGTACTTC.

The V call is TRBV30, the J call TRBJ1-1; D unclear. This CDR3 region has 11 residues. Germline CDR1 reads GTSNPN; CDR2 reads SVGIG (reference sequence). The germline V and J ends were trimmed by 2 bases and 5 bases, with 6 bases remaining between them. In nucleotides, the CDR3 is TGTGCCTGGAGTCTCGGGACTGAAGCTTTCTTT. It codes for CAWSLGTEAFF.

The CDR3 reads CAWRGGMDTDTQYF. CDR3 nucleotide sequence: TGTGCCTGGAGGGGCGGGATGGACACAGATACGCAGTATTTT. V is TRBV30 and J is TRBJ2-3, with D maybe TRBD2 (6 bases). The germline CDR1 and CDR2 sequences are GTSNPN and SVGIG (reference sequence). The V gene lost 3 bases and the J gene lost 2 bases, with 12 bases spanning the gap. CDR3 length: 14 residues.

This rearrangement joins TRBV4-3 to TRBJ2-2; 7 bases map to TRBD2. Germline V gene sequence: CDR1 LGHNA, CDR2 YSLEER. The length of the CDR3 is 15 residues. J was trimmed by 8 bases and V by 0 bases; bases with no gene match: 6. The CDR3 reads CASSQEGGAQGELFF. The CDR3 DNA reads TGCGCCAGCAGCCAAGAGGGAGGGGCGCAGGGGGAGCTGTTTTTT.

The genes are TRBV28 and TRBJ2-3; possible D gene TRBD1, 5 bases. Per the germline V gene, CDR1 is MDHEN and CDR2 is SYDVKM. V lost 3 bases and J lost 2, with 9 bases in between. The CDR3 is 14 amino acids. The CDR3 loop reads CASSLQGFTDTQYF. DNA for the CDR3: TGTGCCAGCAGTTTGCAGGGTTTCACAGATACGCAGTATTTT.

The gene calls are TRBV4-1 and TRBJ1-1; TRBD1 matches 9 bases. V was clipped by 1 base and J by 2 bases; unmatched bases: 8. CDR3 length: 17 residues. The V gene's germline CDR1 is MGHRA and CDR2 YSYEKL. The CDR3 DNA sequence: TGCGCCAGCAGCCAAGGGACAGGGGCGTGGGGTAACACTGAAGCTTTCTTT. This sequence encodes CASSQGTGAWGNTEAFF.

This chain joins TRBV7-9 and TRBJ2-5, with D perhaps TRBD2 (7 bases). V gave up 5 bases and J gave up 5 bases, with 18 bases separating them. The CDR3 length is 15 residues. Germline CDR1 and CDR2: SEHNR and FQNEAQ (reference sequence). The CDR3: CASSPPLGGRETQYF. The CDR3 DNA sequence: TGTGCCAGCAGCCCCCCGTTGGGGGGGCGTGAGACCCAGTACTTC.

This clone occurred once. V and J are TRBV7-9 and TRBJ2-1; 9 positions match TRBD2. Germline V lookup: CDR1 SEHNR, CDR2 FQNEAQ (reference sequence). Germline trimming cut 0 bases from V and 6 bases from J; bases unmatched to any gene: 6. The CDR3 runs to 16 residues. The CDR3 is CASSLALSGRPNEQFF. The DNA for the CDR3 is TGTGCCAGCAGCTTAGCGCTAAGCGGGAGGCCCAATGAGCAGTTCTTC. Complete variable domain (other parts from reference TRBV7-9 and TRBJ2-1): DTGVSQNPRHKITKRGQNVTFRCDPISEHNRLYWYRQTLGQGPEFLTYFQNEAQLEKSRLLSDRFSAERPKGSFSTLEIQRTEQGDSAMYLCASSLALSGRPNEQFFGPGTRLTVL.

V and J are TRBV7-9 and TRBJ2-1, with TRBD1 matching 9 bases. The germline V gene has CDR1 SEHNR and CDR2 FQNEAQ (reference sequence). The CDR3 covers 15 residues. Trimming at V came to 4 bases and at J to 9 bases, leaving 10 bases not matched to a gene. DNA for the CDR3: TGTGCCAGCAGCTCCCGAACAGGGGGCAGAGGTGAGCAGTTCTTC. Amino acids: CASSSRTGGRGEQFF.

CDR3 nucleotides: TGCGCCAGCAGTCAATCTGGAAACGATGGACTAGCGGTCACCGGGGAGCTGTTTTTT. It encodes CASSQSGNDGLAVTGELFF. The rearrangement joins TRBV23-1 to TRBJ2-2; 10 positions match TRBD2. TRBV23-1 is marked as an open reading frame, function uncertain. V was pared by 0 bases and J by 4 bases, with 11 bases of the junction left unmatched. This CDR3 has 19 amino acids.

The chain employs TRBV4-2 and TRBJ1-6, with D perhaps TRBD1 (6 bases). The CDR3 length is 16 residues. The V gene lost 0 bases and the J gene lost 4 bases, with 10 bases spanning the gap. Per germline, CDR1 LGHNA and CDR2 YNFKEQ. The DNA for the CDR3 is TGTGCCAGCAGCCAAGATATGACAGGATATAATTCACCCCTCCACTTT. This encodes CASSQDMTGYNSPLHF.

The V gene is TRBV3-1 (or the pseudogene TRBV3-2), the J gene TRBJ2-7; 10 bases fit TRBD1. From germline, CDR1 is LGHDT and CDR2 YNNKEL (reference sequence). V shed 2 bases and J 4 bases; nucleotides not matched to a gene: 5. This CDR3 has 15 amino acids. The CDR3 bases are TGTGCCAGCAGCCAAAGCTGGACAGGGGGGTACGAGCAGTACTTC. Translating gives CASSQSWTGGYEQYF.